The rows below give T cell receptor beta chains drawn from one sample of a study of blood T cell repertoires in COVID-19. Generated by immunoSEQ multiplex PCR, the TCRdb table keeps only in-frame clones and is missing some. Of 200,000 or so clones in the sample, more than 70% were seen once. The specimen was peripheral blood. Every receptor here comes from a man between 50 and 59 years old with COVID-19, enrolled during active disease. Both conserved end residues are part of each CDR3. Each record gives: J gene, clone size, V gene, D gene, CDR3 DNA, CDR3 protein. The D gene is left open where the match is weak. Some rows have no size entry. The others give once, few or many, or a class for an expanded clone.

TRBJ2-2,-,TRBV19,TRBD1,TGTGCCAGTAGCCGACAGGGCCGGAACACCGGGGAGCTGTTTTTT,CASSRQGRNTGELFF
TRBJ2-1,-,TRBV9,TRBD2,TGTGCCAGCAGCGTAGCTCCGACTAGCGGGGGGGGCAATGAGCAGTTCTTC,CASSVAPTSGGGNEQFF
TRBJ1-5,-,TRBV5-5,TRBD1,TGTGCCAGCAGCTTGGGAGGGACAGGGGGAGATCAGCCCCAGCATTTT,CASSLGGTGGDQPQHF
TRBJ2-5,-,TRBV19,TRBD2,TGTGCCAGTAGTATAGTCCCGGGACTAGCAGAGACCCAGTACTTC,CASSIVPGLAETQYF
TRBJ2-7,-,TRBV6-5,-,TGTGCCAGCAGTTTTCAGGGCCCCACCTACGAGCAGTACTTC,CASSFQGPTYEQYF
TRBJ2-1,-,TRBV6-1,-,TGTGCCAGCAGTGAAGGCGCAACAGGTTACAATGAGCAGTTCTTC,CASSEGATGYNEQFF
TRBJ1-1,-,TRBV5-5,-,TGTGCCAGCAGCTTGGCCTCCCTCGGAAGGGGGGGGCTAAATGAAGCTTTCTTT,CASSLASLGRGGLNEAFF
TRBJ2-2,-,TRBV19,TRBD2,TGTGCCAGTAGTCGGCGAGCGGGGACCTCCACCGGGGAGCTGTTTTTT,CASSRRAGTSTGELFF
TRBJ1-1,-,TRBV18,TRBD1,TGTGCCAGTTCCGGGACAGTGAACACTGAAGCTTTCTTT,CASSGTVNTEAFF
TRBJ2-2,many,TRBV30,-,TGTGCCGGACAGCAGGGAAACACCGGGGAGCTGTTTTTT,CAGQQGNTGELFF
TRBJ2-3,-,TRBV29-1,-,TGCAGCGCTCCGGACAGGGAGGGCCACACAGATACGCAGTATTTT,CSAPDREGHTDTQYF
TRBJ1-5,-,TRBV28,TRBD1,TGTGCCAGCAGGTCAGGGGGAGTGAGCAATCAGCCCCAGCATTTT,CASRSGGVSNQPQHF
TRBJ1-5,once,TRBV12-3/TRBV12-4,-,TGTGCCAGCAGTACCACAGGATCTCAGCCCCAGCATTTT,CASSTTGSQPQHF
TRBJ1-5,-,TRBV7-8,-,TGTGCCAGCAGCTTTTTAGATCAGCCCCAGCATTTT,CASSFLDQPQHF
TRBJ1-4,few,TRBV25-1,-,TGTGCCAGCAGTGACGGGACATCTTCTGAAAAACTGTTTTTT,CASSDGTSSEKLFF
TRBJ2-5,-,TRBV5-1,-,TGCGCCAGCAGCTTGCCGGGATCTCAAGAGACCCAGTACTTC,CASSLPGSQETQYF
TRBJ1-1,-,TRBV6-5,-,TGTGCCACCAAGGTACAGGCCGACACTGAAGCTTTCTTT,CATKVQADTEAFF
TRBJ1-5,-,TRBV30,-,TGTGCCTGGACTAAGGGCATCGGGGGCAATCAGCCCCAGCATTTT,CAWTKGIGGNQPQHF
TRBJ2-1,few,TRBV6-6,-,TGTGCCAGCAGTTACAGCGGGTCCTACAATGAGCAGTTCTTC,CASSYSGSYNEQFF
TRBJ1-6,many,TRBV7-9,TRBD1,TGTGCCAGCAGCCAATTGCGACAGGGACATAATTCACCCCTCCACTTT,CASSQLRQGHNSPLHF
TRBJ2-3,once,TRBV21-1,-,TGTGCCAGCAGCAAAAGGGAGGTGAGCACAGATACGCAGTATTTT,CASSKREVSTDTQYF
TRBJ2-3,-,TRBV21-1,-,TGTGCCAGCAGCAAAGAAGGAATAGCGGGGGGCTTAATCCATAACACAGATACGCAGTATTTT,CASSKEGIAGGLIHNTDTQYF
TRBJ2-2,-,TRBV12-5,TRBD1,TGTGCTAGTGGGACAGGGGGGACCGGGGAGCTGTTTTTT,CASGTGGTGELFF
TRBJ2-7,-,TRBV6-6,TRBD2,TGTGCCAGCCATCAACGCACTAGCGCGACCTACGAGCAGTACTTC,CASHQRTSATYEQYF
TRBJ2-1,-,TRBV24-1,TRBD2,TGTGCCACCAGTGACTCGACCGTAGCGGGGGCAGGATTTGAGCAGTTCTTC,CATSDSTVAGAGFEQFF
TRBJ1-1,-,TRBV6-5,-,TGTGCCAGCAGTCTCAGGGCAAACACTGAAGCTTTCTTT,CASSLRANTEAFF
TRBJ1-1,-,TRBV18,-,TGTGCCAGCTCACCAAGTAGACAGAACACTGAAGCTTTCTTT,CASSPSRQNTEAFF
TRBJ2-2,-,TRBV6-5,TRBD1,TGTGCCAGTAAGGACAGGATGGGGAACACCGGGGAGCTGTTTTTT,CASKDRMGNTGELFF
TRBJ2-2,-,TRBV24-1,TRBD2,TGTGCCACCAGCGCGGGGGTCTCACAGTCGAGGGGGGAGCTGTTTTTT,CATSAGVSQSRGELFF
TRBJ2-1,once,TRBV2,TRBD1,TGTGCCAGCAGTGGGGGGACAGCGGCCTACAATGAGCAGTTCTTC,CASSGGTAAYNEQFF
TRBJ2-2,-,TRBV2,TRBD2,TGTGCCAGCAGTGAACCGAAAGATGCGGGGACTAGCGATTACACCGGGGAGCTGTTTTTT,CASSEPKDAGTSDYTGELFF
TRBJ2-4,-,TRBV10-3,TRBD2,TGTGCCATCAGTGAGCCTAGCGGGATCACGGGGGGGGACATTCAGTACTTC,CAISEPSGITGGDIQYF
TRBJ2-2,-,TRBV19,TRBD1,TGTGCCAGAGCCGGGACAGGGTCGCGGACCGGGGAGCTGTTTTTT,CARAGTGSRTGELFF
TRBJ2-3,-,TRBV24-1,TRBD2,TGTGCCACCAGTGATAAGACTAGCCCTAGCACAGATACGCAGTATTTT,CATSDKTSPSTDTQYF
TRBJ2-7,-,TRBV5-6,-,TGTGCCAGCAGCCGAATGGCGGACACATCCTCCTACGAGCAGTACTTC,CASSRMADTSSYEQYF
TRBJ1-1,-,TRBV6-6,TRBD1,TGTGCCAGCAGTCGCCGGGACAGGGGTTTCGTGAACACTGAAGCTTTCTTT,CASSRRDRGFVNTEAFF
TRBJ1-2,-,TRBV7-8,-,TGTGCCAGCAGCTCCTTCGACAAAGATGGCTACACCTTC,CASSSFDKDGYTF
TRBJ1-6,once,TRBV2,-,TGTGCCAGCAGTGAAGGGCAGGGTGGATGGAGACCCCTCCACTTT,CASSEGQGGWRPLHF
TRBJ1-2,-,TRBV3-1/TRBV3-2,-,TGTGCCAGCAGCCAAGATCTTGCGGGGACCCGTGGCTACACCTTC,CASSQDLAGTRGYTF
TRBJ2-5,-,TRBV19,-,TGTGCCAGTCGGGACTCTCAAGAGACCCAGTACTTC,CASRDSQETQYF
TRBJ2-5,-,TRBV27,-,TGTGCCAGCAGTCCACAAATTTACCAAGAGACCCAGTACTTC,CASSPQIYQETQYF
TRBJ2-7,-,TRBV25-1,TRBD1,TGTGCCAGCACAAGGTTCGAGGGGGCAGGAGCCTACGAGCAGTACTTC,CASTRFEGAGAYEQYF
TRBJ2-7,-,TRBV7-8,TRBD2,TGTGCCAGCAGCAGGGGGTTAGCGGGGGGTAACTCCTACGAGCAGTACTTC,CASSRGLAGGNSYEQYF
TRBJ1-4,-,TRBV18,-,TGTGCCAGCTCCCTCACCGTCTCCTCCCGGGCAACTAATGAAAAACTGTTTTTT,CASSLTVSSRATNEKLFF
TRBJ1-5,once,TRBV29-1,TRBD1,TGCAGCACCTTTGGTGGGCAGGGGGCTTGGAGAAGCAATCAGCCCCAGCATTTT,CSTFGGQGAWRSNQPQHF
TRBJ1-5,-,TRBV4-1,-,TGCGCCAGCAGCCATCGACAGGTCAGCCACAATCAGCCCCAGCATTTT,CASSHRQVSHNQPQHF
TRBJ1-1,once,TRBV7-2,TRBD1,TGTGCCAGCAGCTTAGCCGAATCGGGACAGGGGAAGGGTACTGAAGCTTTCTTT,CASSLAESGQGKGTEAFF
TRBJ1-1,-,TRBV2,-,TGTGCCAGCGGGTTCGAGGACACAGCGAACACTGAAGCTTTCTTT,CASGFEDTANTEAFF
TRBJ2-7,-,TRBV6-5,TRBD2,TGTGCCAGCAGTTATAGCGGGGGGTTCGACTACGAGCAGTACTTC,CASSYSGGFDYEQYF
TRBJ1-5,-,TRBV7-6,-,TGTGCCAGCAGCCTCGAAGGGGGCAATCAGCCCCAGCATTTT,CASSLEGGNQPQHF
TRBJ1-5,-,TRBV27,-,TGTGCCAGCAGTTTGCAGGTCAATCAGCCCCAGCATTTT,CASSLQVNQPQHF
TRBJ1-1,-,TRBV6-2/TRBV6-3,TRBD1,TGTGCCAGCAGTTACTCACGAGACAGGGGGAACACTGAAGCTTTCTTT,CASSYSRDRGNTEAFF
TRBJ2-3,-,TRBV5-6,-,TGTGCCAGCAGCTTGGGAGCTAGCCCTAGCACAGATACGCAGTATTTT,CASSLGASPSTDTQYF
TRBJ2-7,-,TRBV27,TRBD1,TGTGCCAGCAGTTTTTGGCAGGGGGTCCCTCGGGAGCAGTACTTC,CASSFWQGVPREQYF
TRBJ2-7,-,TRBV5-1,TRBD1,TGCGCCAGCAGCTCGACAGGGTGGACCTACGAGCAGTACTTC,CASSSTGWTYEQYF
TRBJ2-5,-,TRBV18,-,TGTGCCAGCTCACCACCCCCCAACGGAGAGACCCAGTACTTC,CASSPPPNGETQYF
TRBJ2-1,-,TRBV28,TRBD1,TGTGCCAGCAGTGCCACCGGGACAGGGTCGTTCTTC,CASSATGTGSFF
TRBJ2-2,-,TRBV6-5,-,TGTGCCAGCAGTTACGGCAGGTGGGGGGAGCTGTTTTTT,CASSYGRWGELFF
TRBJ2-5,-,TRBV9,-,TGTGCCAGCAGCGCAGGTAGGATGAGCGGACAAGAGACCCAGTACTTC,CASSAGRMSGQETQYF
TRBJ2-7,-,TRBV6-6,-,TGTGCCAGCAGTTACTCGGCCAGGGAGCAGTACTTC,CASSYSAREQYF